The next 14 T cell receptor beta chains were all read from a single sample in a study of cytomegalovirus exposure and HLA in healthy donors. The PCR made use of 60 Vbeta and 13 Jbeta primers. Produced via immunoSEQ multiplex PCR; TCRdb's table is partial and in-frame only. Of roughly 180,000 clones in the sample, about 84% were seen once. Sequenced sample: PBMCs. Every receptor here comes from a man in his late teens or twenties in good health and CMV-seronegative.

The chain has TRBV6-1 and TRBJ2-1; D is possibly TRBD2 (6 bases). Trimming took 5 bases from V and 7 from J, leaving 12 bases between them. The CDR3 covers 13 residues. CDR1 and CDR2 (germline): MNHNS, SASEGT. The CDR3 coding sequence is TGTGCCAGCAGTTTTGGCGGACTAAATGAGCAGTTCTTC. Translating it yields CASSFGGLNEQFF.

This clone was counted once. The rearrangement uses TRBV18 and TRBJ2-3, with D unclear. Trimming pared 3 bases from V and 0 bases from J, leaving 19 bases between. CDR3 size: 18 residues. Germline values: CDR1 KGHSH, CDR2 LQKENI. CDR3 amino acids: CASSPIVQAPSSTDTQYF. DNA of the CDR3: TGTGCCAGCTCACCCATAGTCCAGGCACCTTCTAGCACAGATACGCAGTATTTT.

A few counts support this clone. The rearrangement joins TRBV28 to TRBJ1-5; a possible D gene is TRBD1 (5 bases). Trimming shortened V by 5 bases and J by 3 bases, and 11 bases separated the two germline ends. The CDR3 is 14 residues long. In germline, CDR1 is MDHEN, CDR2 SYDVKM. The CDR3 DNA is TGTGCCAGCAGTCCCGGGGGTATCAATCAGCCCCAGCATTTT. Residues: CASSPGGINQPQHF.

J is TRBJ2-3 and V is TRBV4-1; D unresolved. The germline V and J ends were trimmed by 3 bases and 0 bases, with 10 bases remaining between them. The CDR3 has 15 amino acids. Germline V gene lookup returns CDR1 MGHRA and CDR2 YSYEKL. The CDR3 DNA reads TGCGCCAGCAGCCACCTTCTGGCTAGCACAGATACGCAGTATTTT. Encoded protein: CASSHLLASTDTQYF.

The CDR3 sequence is CASSLDQDRGSEQYF. As DNA, the CDR3 is TGTGCCAGCAGCTTAGATCAGGACAGGGGGTCCGAGCAGTACTTC. V is TRBV11-2 and J is TRBJ2-7; 10 nucleotides line up with TRBD1. This CDR3 has 15 residues. V was pared by 0 bases and J by 6 bases, with 5 bases of the junction left unmatched. Looked up from germline, CDR1 is SGHAT and CDR2 is FQNNGV.

This clone has more than one count but fewer than ten. The chain employs TRBV28 and TRBJ1-5, with 8 bases that match TRBD1. Germline V lookup: CDR1 MDHEN, CDR2 SYDVKM. CDR3 length: 14 residues. The junction had 3 bases not matched to a gene; V was cut back by 5 bases and J by 3 bases. The CDR3 here is CASSPGQVNQPQHF. The CDR3 nucleotides read TGTGCCAGCAGTCCGGGACAGGTCAATCAGCCCCAGCATTTT. Full variable domain (outside the CDR3, taken from reference TRBV28 and TRBJ1-5): DVKVTQSSRYLVKRTGEKVFLECVQDMDHENMFWYRQDPGLGLRLIYFSYDVKMKEKGDIPEGYSVSREKKERFSLILESASTNQTSMYLCASSPGQVNQPQHFGDGTRLSIL.

The chain uses TRBV2 and TRBJ1-1; TRBD1 is a possible D gene (6 bases). CDR1 SNHLY and CDR2 FYNNEI come from the germline V gene. The CDR3 totals 14 residues. V gave up 2 bases and J gave up 3 bases, with 10 bases separating them. CDR3: CASSEPGQYTEAFF. As DNA, the CDR3 is TGTGCCAGCAGTGAACCGGGACAATACACTGAAGCTTTCTTT.

The rearrangement joins TRBV14 to TRBJ2-2; D is perhaps TRBD1 (5 bases). CDR3 length equals 16 residues. Germline-derived CDR1 and CDR2 are SGHDN and FVKESK. The V end was cut by 0 bases, the J end by 3 bases, with 11 bases between. The CDR3 bases are TGTGCCAGCAGCCAAGAGGCAGGGATCCACACCGGGGAGCTGTTTTTT. Its translation: CASSQEAGIHTGELFF. The entire variable domain, with the rest obtained from reference TRBV14 and TRBJ2-2, is as follows: EAGVTQFPSHSVIEKGQTVTLRCDPISGHDNLYWYRRVMGKEIKFLLHFVKESKQDESGMPNNRFLAERTGGTYSTLKVQPAELEDSGVYFCASSQEAGIHTGELFFGEGSRLTVL.

The gene calls are TRBV10-3 and TRBJ2-7; 12 bases are shared with TRBD1. V lost 6 bases and J lost 5; bases outside the gene matches: 5. This CDR3 is 14 amino acids long. Germline-derived CDR1 and CDR2 are ENHRY and SYGVKD. CDR3 in amino acids: CAISPGQGAHEQYF. The DNA for the CDR3 is TGTGCCATCAGCCCGGGACAGGGGGCTCACGAGCAGTACTTC.

The chain couples TRBV7-8 to TRBJ2-7, with TRBD2 matching over 7 bases. V lost 5 bases and J lost 1; bases outside the gene matches: 11. This CDR3 comprises 16 residues. Germline CDR1 SGHVS, CDR2 FQNEAQ. CDR3 sequence reads: CASSPRPGGVSYEQYF. The CDR3 nucleotides read TGTGCCAGCAGCCCACGTCCGGGAGGCGTATCCTACGAGCAGTACTTC. The full variable domain, with the rest looked up from reference TRBV7-8 and TRBJ2-7, is GAGVSQSPRYKVAKRGQDVALRCDPISGHVSLFWYQQALGQGPEFLTYFQNEAQLDKSGLPSDRFFAERPEGSVSTLKIQRTQQEDSAVYLCASSPRPGGVSYEQYFGPGTRLTVT.

The rearrangement links TRBV19 to TRBJ1-5; D uncertain. Germline CDR1 is LNHDA and CDR2 is SQIVND (reference sequence). CDR3 length: 12 residues. The germline V and J ends were trimmed by 4 bases and 2 bases, with 3 bases remaining between them. The CDR3 reads CASSTGNQPQHF. The CDR3 DNA sequence: TGTGCCAGTAGTACAGGCAATCAGCCCCAGCATTTT.

CDR3 in amino acids: CASNRERGSSGANVLTF. The CDR3 DNA reads as TGTGCCAGTAATAGGGAAAGGGGAAGCTCTGGGGCCAACGTCCTGACTTTC. The chain has TRBV19 and TRBJ2-6, with D perhaps matching TRBD1 (5 bases). The CDR3 spans 17 residues. V lost 7 bases to trimming and J lost 0 bases, with 16 bases between them. Germline values: CDR1 LNHDA, CDR2 SQIVND (reference sequence). Using reference TRBV19 and TRBJ2-6 for the parts outside the CDR3, the full variable domain is DGGITQSPKYLFRKEGQNVTLSCEQNLNHDAMYWYRQDPGQGLRLIYYSQIVNDFQKGDIAEGYSVSREKKESFPLTVTSAQKNPTAFYLCASNRERGSSGANVLTFGAGSRLTVL.

The CDR3 DNA reads TGTGCCAGCAGCTCCGAGACGGATCGACTAAATGAGCAGTTCTTC. Protein: CASSSETDRLNEQFF. The chain joins TRBV13 to TRBJ2-1; perhaps TRBD2 as D (5 bases). Germline lookup yields CDR1 PRHDT and CDR2 FYEKMQ (reference sequence). Trimming pared 4 bases from V and 7 bases from J, leaving 17 bases between. The CDR3 contains 15 residues. The entire variable domain, with the rest obtained from reference TRBV13 and TRBJ2-1, is as follows: AAGVIQSPRHLIKEKRETATLKCYPIPRHDTVYWYQQGPGQDPQFLISFYEKMQSDKGSIPDRFSAQQFSDYHSELNMSSLELGDSALYFCASSSETDRLNEQFFGPGTRLTVL.

This sequence joins TRBV4-1 and TRBJ1-3; no firm D call. Trimming left V 0 bases short and J 9 bases short, with 18 bases between. From germline, CDR1 is MGHRA and CDR2 YSYEKL. The length of the CDR3 is 16 residues. Here the CDR3 reads CASSQETKVTMGTIYF. The CDR3 bases are TGCGCCAGCAGCCAAGAAACTAAGGTTACAATGGGCACCATATATTTT.